This TCR beta chain was captured by sequencing in a study of T cells expressing NK-cell markers. Looking at the study overall: In sorted CD3+CD56+NKG2C+, CD3+CD56+NKG2C- and CD3+CD56-NKG2C+ T cells, TCR beta repertoires were obtained.

Study-level findings and limits: A range of about 1.0-8% of CD8+ T cells consisted of dominant NKG2C+ clonotypes in roughly 6 donors.

The germline V gene encodes CDR1 DFQATT and CDR2 SNEGSKA (reference sequence). The CDR3 spans 15 residues. Reanalyzing the 5' RACE reads, TCRdb keeps one entry per CDR3 protein, without DNA. The sample table includes some 190,000 distinct CDR3 sequences. Of note for this clonotype: Its antigen is unidentified.

V and J are TRBV20-1 and TRBJ2-1; without DNA, the TCRdb call of TRBD1 cannot be checked. Source material: blood T cells: a sorted CD56 or NKG2C T cell subset, CD4+ or CD8+ T cells, or bulk PBMC T cells (not recorded which). This receptor was identified in a man between 18 and 69 years old in good health. This CDR3 reads CSARDRGQSYNEQFF.